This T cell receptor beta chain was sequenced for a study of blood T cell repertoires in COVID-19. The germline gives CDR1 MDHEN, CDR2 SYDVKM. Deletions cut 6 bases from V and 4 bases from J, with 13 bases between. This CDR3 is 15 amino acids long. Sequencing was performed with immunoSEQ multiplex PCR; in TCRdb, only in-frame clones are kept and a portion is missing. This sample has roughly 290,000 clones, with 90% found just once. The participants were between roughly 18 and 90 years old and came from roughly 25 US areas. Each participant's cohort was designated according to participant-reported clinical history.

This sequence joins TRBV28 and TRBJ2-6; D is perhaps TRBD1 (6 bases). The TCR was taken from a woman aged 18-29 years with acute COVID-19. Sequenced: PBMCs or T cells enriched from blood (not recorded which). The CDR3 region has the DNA TGTGCCAGCAGCCGCGCCGGGACAGGGGCCAACGTCCTGACTTTC. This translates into CASSRAGTGANVLTF.